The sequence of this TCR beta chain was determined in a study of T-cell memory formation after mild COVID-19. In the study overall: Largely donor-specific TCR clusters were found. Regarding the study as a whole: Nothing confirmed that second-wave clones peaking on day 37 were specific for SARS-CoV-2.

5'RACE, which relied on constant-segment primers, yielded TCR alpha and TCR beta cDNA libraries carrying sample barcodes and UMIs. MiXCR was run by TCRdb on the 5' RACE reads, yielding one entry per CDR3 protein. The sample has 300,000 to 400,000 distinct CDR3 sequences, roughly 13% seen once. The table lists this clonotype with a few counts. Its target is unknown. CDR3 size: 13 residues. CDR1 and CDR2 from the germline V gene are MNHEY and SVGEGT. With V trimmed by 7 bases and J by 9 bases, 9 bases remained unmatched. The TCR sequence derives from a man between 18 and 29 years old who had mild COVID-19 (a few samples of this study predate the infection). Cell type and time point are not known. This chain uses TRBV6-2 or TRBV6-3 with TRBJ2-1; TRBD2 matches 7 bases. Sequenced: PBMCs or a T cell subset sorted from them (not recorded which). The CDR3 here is CASTPGGIIEQFF. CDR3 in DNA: TGTGCCAGCACCCCGGGGGGTATCATTGAGCAGTTCTTC.